This entry concerns a single TCR beta chain. In the source study's methods: Amplification of reference gene primers provided the estimated nucleated cell counts. The data were produced by immunoSEQ multiplex PCR, yet TCRdb's version contains in-frame clones alone and is incomplete. V, J and clone size are those of that table, while D and trimming were read from the DNA. The sample shows about 260,000 clones, roughly 88% of them seen only once. The sample comes from a study of blood T cell repertoires in COVID-19. The wider study: T cells, B-cell-depleted T cells, or PBMCs supplied cDNA or gDNA.

The TCR sequence derives from a human donor in a cohort sampled during active COVID-19. Source material: peripheral blood.

In DNA form, the CDR3 reads TGTGCCTGGACAGCTAACTATGGCTACACCTTC. This encodes CAWTANYGYTF. The chain links TRBV30 to TRBJ1-2, with D unresolved. Trimming took 4 bases from V and 0 from J, leaving 3 bases between them. The CDR3 consists of 11 residues. Germline CDR1 reads GTSNPN; CDR2 reads SVGIG (reference sequence).